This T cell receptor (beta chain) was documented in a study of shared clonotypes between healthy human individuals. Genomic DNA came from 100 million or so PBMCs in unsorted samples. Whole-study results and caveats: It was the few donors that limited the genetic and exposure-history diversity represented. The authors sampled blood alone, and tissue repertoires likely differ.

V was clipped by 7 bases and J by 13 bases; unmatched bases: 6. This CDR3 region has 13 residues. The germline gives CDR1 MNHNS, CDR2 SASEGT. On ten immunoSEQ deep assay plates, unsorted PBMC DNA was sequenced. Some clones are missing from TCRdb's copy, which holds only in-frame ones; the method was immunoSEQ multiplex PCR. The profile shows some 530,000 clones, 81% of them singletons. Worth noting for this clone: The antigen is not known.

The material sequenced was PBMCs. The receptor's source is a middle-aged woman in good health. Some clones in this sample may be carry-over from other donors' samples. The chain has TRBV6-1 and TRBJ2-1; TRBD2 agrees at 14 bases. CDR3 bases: TGTGCCAGCACTGTTGGGACTAGCGGGGGTCAGTTCTTC. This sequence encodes CASTVGTSGGQFF.